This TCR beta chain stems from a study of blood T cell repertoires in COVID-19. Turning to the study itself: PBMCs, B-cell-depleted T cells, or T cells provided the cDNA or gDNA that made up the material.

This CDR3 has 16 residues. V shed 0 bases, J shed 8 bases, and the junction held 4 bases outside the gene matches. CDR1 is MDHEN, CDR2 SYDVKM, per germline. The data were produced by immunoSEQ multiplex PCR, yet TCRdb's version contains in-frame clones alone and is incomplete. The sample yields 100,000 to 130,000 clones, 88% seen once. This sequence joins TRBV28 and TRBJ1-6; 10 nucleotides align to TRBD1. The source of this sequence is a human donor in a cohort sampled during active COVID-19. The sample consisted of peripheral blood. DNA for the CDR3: TGTGCCAGCAGTTTATGGGACAGGGGGGTTCATTCACCCCTCCACTTT. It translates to CASSLWDRGVHSPLHF.